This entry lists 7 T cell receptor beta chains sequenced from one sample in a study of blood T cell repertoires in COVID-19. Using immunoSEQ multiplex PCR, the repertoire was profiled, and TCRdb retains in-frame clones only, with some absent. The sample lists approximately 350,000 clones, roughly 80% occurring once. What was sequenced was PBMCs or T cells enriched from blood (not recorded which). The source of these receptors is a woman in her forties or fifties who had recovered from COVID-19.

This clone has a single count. The CDR3 spells CASSERWGLTGELFF. CDR3 DNA sequence: TGTGCCAGCAGTGAGAGATGGGGGCTCACCGGGGAGCTGTTTTTT. The gene calls are TRBV25-1 and TRBJ2-2, with a possible D match to TRBD1 (6 bases). Germline values: CDR1 MGHDK, CDR2 SYGVNS. The V end was cut by 3 bases, the J end by 4 bases, with 12 bases between. The CDR3 runs to 15 residues.

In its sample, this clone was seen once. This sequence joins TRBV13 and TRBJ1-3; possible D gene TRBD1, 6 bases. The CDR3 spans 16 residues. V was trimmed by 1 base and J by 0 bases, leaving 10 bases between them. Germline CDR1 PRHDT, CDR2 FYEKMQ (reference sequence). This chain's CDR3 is CASSLERGISGNTIYF. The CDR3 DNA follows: TGTGCCAGCAGCTTAGAGAGGGGGATCTCTGGAAACACCATATATTTT. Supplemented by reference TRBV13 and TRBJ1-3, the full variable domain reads AAGVIQSPRHLIKEKRETATLKCYPIPRHDTVYWYQQGPGQDPQFLISFYEKMQSDKGSIPDRFSAQQFSDYHSELNMSSLELGDSALYFCASSLERGISGNTIYFGEGSWLTVV.

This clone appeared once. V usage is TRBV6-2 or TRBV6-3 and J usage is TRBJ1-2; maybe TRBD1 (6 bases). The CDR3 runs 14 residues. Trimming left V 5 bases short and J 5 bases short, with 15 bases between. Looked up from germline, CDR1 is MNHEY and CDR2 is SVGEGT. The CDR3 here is CASSVGHSAYGYTF. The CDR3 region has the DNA TGTGCCAGCAGTGTGGGACATTCCGCTTATGGCTACACCTTC.

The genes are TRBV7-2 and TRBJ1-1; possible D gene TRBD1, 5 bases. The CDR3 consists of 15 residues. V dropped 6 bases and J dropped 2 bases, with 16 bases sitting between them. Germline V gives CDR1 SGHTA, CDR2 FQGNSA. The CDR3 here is CASRTQPGPNTEAFF. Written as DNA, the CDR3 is TGTGCCAGCAGGACTCAGCCAGGGCCTAACACTGAAGCTTTCTTT.

The CDR3 spells CAALDLGNTIYF. DNA of the CDR3: TGTGCCGCCCTAGATTTGGGAAACACCATATATTTT. This rearrangement joins TRBV10-3 to TRBJ1-3; D gene uncertain. Germline values: CDR1 ENHRY, CDR2 SYGVKD. CDR3 length: 12 amino acids. V gave up 11 bases and J gave up 4 bases, with 12 bases separating them.

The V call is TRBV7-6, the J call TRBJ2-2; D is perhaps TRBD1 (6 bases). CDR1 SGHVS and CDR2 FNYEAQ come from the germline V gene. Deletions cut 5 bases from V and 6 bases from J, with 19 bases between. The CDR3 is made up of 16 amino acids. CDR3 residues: CASSLRGTLGSGELFF. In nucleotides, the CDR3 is TGTGCCAGCAGCCTCCGTGGGACACTTGGTTCCGGGGAGCTGTTTTTT.

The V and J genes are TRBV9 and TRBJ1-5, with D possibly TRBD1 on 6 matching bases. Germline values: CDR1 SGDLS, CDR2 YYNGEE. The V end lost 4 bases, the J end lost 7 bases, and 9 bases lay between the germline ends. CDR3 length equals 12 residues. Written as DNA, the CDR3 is TGTGCCAGCAGCCAGGGGACCCAGCCCCAGCATTTT. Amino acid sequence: CASSQGTQPQHF.